The 23 T cell receptor beta chains below were found in one sample sequenced in a study of T cell repertoires in cytomegalovirus infection. TCRdb independently ran MiXCR on the reads; one entry per CDR3 protein. This sample has approximately 500,000 distinct CDR3 sequences, with 10% to 12% found just once. Input material: PBMCs. These receptors were collected from a human donor in good health (CMV status not recorded). Some clones in this sample may be carry-over from other donors' samples.

Comment on this clonotype: This CDR3 fails to terminate in the conserved phenylalanine or tryptophan, so it likely reflects a read error. The chain joins TRBV6-1 to TRBJ2-1, with TRBD1 as a possible D gene (6 bases). The CDR3 contains 13 residues. The germline V gene encodes CDR1 MNHNS and CDR2 SASEGT. Trimming stripped 2 bases from V and 8 bases from J, with 10 bases between. The CDR3 bases are TGTGCCAGCAGTGAACAGGGGTTCGATGAGCAGTTCTTA. Translating gives CASSEQGFDEQFL.

This clonotype has just a few counts. The rearrangement joins TRBV20-1 to TRBJ2-1; D gene unclear. Germline V gene sequence: CDR1 DFQATT, CDR2 SNEGSKA (reference sequence). V was clipped by 2 bases and J by 4 bases, with 3 bases between them. The CDR3 length is 11 residues. The CDR3 DNA sequence: TGCAGTGCTAGATGGTACAATGAGCAGTTCTTC. Translating gives CSARWYNEQFF.

This clonotype was picked up many times. The chain combines TRBV3-1 with TRBJ2-2; D might be TRBD1 (6 bases). Germline V lookup: CDR1 LGHDT, CDR2 YNNKEL (reference sequence). V was cut by 1 base and J by 0 bases, with 9 bases left in between. The CDR3 loop spans 16 amino acids. The DNA of the CDR3 is TGTGCCAGCAGCCAAGCAGGGACAACGAACACCGGGGAGCTGTTTTTT. It translates to CASSQAGTTNTGELFF.

This CDR3 is CASSPDRGFRGTDTQYF. The CDR3 DNA reads TGTGCCAGCTCACCGGACAGGGGATTCCGCGGCACAGATACGCAGTATTTT. This chain connects TRBV18 to TRBJ2-3, with 9 positions matching TRBD1. The CDR3 is made up of 17 amino acids. Germline-derived CDR1 and CDR2 are KGHSH and LQKENI. J gave up 1 base and V 3 bases, and 8 bases lay outside the gene matches.

This clonotype appeared a few times. The chain uses TRBV20-1 and TRBJ2-2; 9 bases fit TRBD1. J was trimmed by 7 bases and V by 5 bases; bases with no gene match: 14. The CDR3 extends over 16 amino acids. CDR1 DFQATT and CDR2 SNEGSKA come from the germline V gene (reference sequence). The CDR3 is CSARPGQGLRGGELFF. The CDR3, as DNA: TGCAGTGCTCGACCGGGACAGGGCCTCCGAGGCGGGGAGCTGTTTTTT.

V gene TRBV10-3 combines with J gene TRBJ2-7, with TRBD1 matching 8 bases. The V segment lost 3 bases and the J segment 2 bases; nucleotides outside the gene matches: 3. Germline values: CDR1 ENHRY, CDR2 SYGVKD. The CDR3 loop spans 14 amino acids. CDR3 nucleotide sequence: TGTGCCATCAGTGAACAGGGGGTAGCCTACGAGCAGTACTTC. Translated, it gives CAISEQGVAYEQYF.

This clonotype was observed many times. The CDR3 region is CASSLLSSGPEAFF. In nucleotides, the CDR3 is TGTGCCAGCAGTTTACTATCGTCGGGCCCCGAAGCTTTCTTT. The chain has TRBV28 and TRBJ1-1; D is uncertain. Germline CDR1 MDHEN, CDR2 SYDVKM. V was pared by 2 bases and J by 8 bases, with 15 bases between. The CDR3 extends over 14 amino acids.

This clonotype was picked up many times. The chain links TRBV7-9 to TRBJ2-1; D not certain. The CDR3 totals 13 residues. Germline CDR1 SEHNR, CDR2 FQNEAQ (reference sequence). The V end lost 5 bases, the J end lost 5 bases, and 10 bases lay between the germline ends. CDR3 residues: CASSTWTDNEQFF. The CDR3 DNA reads as TGTGCCAGCAGCACCTGGACCGACAATGAGCAGTTCTTC.

This clonotype was seen ten or more times. The chain uses TRBV7-9 and TRBJ2-5, with D uncertain. V was cut by 11 bases and J by 5 bases, with 12 bases left in between. The length of the CDR3 is 11 residues. Germline loops: CDR1 SEHNR, CDR2 FQNEAQ (reference sequence). Here the CDR3 DNA reads TGTGCCGTCAGACGAGTGGAGACCCAGTACTTC. This sequence encodes CAVRRVETQYF.

The chain recombines TRBV15 with TRBJ2-1, with 9 positions matching TRBD1. Germline CDR1 LNHNV, CDR2 YYDKDF (reference sequence). V trimming: 3 bases; J trimming: 7 bases; junction bases outside the gene matches: 7. The CDR3 is made up of 15 amino acids. This CDR3 is CATSRTGTGLNEQFF. DNA of the CDR3: TGTGCCACCAGCAGGACCGGGACAGGGCTTAATGAGCAGTTCTTC.

The table lists this clonotype with many counts. The V gene is TRBV6-5, the J gene TRBJ2-7, with 12 bases aligning to TRBD2. The CDR3 extends over 14 amino acids. V gave up 2 bases and J gave up 4 bases; unmatched junction bases: 0. From germline, CDR1 is MNHEY and CDR2 SVGAGI. In nucleotides, the CDR3 is TGTGCCAGCAGTTACCTAGCGGGAGGGTACGAGCAGTACTTC. The encoded protein is CASSYLAGGYEQYF.

This clonotype came up many times. Sequence at one end of the junction differs from germline and may be a read error. V is TRBV6-1 and J is TRBJ2-7, with 10 bases matching TRBD2. Germline loops: CDR1 MNHNS, CDR2 SASEGT. The CDR3 spans 14 residues. The chain's CDR3 is CASSQAGGYYEQYF. CDR3 nucleotides: TGTGCCAGCAGTCAAGCGGGAGGGTATTACGAGCAGTACTTC.

This clonotype was counted a few times. The chain uses TRBV7-6 and TRBJ2-1; perhaps TRBD2 as D (6 bases). V was cut by 0 bases and J by 0 bases, with 12 bases left in between. CDR3 size: 17 residues. In germline, CDR1 is SGHVS, CDR2 FNYEAQ. In nucleotides, the CDR3 is TGTGCCAGCAGCTTAGCGGGGAGGCTTAGCTCCTACAATGAGCAGTTCTTC. Its protein product is CASSLAGRLSSYNEQFF.

The sample holds many counts of this clonotype. The chain has TRBV4-1 and TRBJ2-2; either TRBD1 or TRBD2 may supply D (5 bases each). Germline CDR1 MGHRA, CDR2 YSYEKL. Trimming removed 4 bases from V and 1 base from J, with 25 bases in between. The CDR3 is made up of 20 amino acids. CDR3 region: CASSPDIIVPGRRNTGELFF. Here the CDR3 DNA reads TGCGCCAGCAGCCCCGACATTATAGTACCGGGACGGAGGAACACCGGGGAGCTGTTTTTT.

This clonotype appeared many times. This chain links TRBV12-3 or TRBV12-4 with TRBJ1-2, with D possibly being TRBD1 (6 bases). Trimming took 5 bases from V and 7 from J, leaving 17 bases between them. This CDR3 is 14 amino acids long. The CDR3 loop is CASSPRGGMSGYTF. The CDR3 DNA sequence: TGTGCCAGCAGTCCCCGAGGGGGAATGAGTGGCTACACCTTC.

This clonotype was observed many times. This chain joins TRBV6-1 and TRBJ1-3; no reliable D call. Looked up from germline, CDR1 is MNHNS and CDR2 is SASEGT. The CDR3 spans 16 residues. The V end lost 7 bases, the J end lost 0 bases, and 16 bases lay between the germline ends. The CDR3 sequence is CASTSPDRSSGNTIYF. CDR3 nucleotides: TGTGCCAGCACCTCCCCGGACCGAAGCTCTGGAAACACCATATATTTT.

This clonotype was observed at least ten times. This chain connects TRBV7-2 to TRBJ2-7; 9 bases map to TRBD2. Germline CDR1 and CDR2: SGHTA and FQGNSA. The CDR3 is 15 residues long. J was trimmed by 0 bases and V by 1 base; bases with no gene match: 1. In nucleotides, the CDR3 is TGTGCCAGCAGCTTAGGGCGGGGGGGCTCCTACGAGCAGTACTTC. It codes for CASSLGRGGSYEQYF.

The table lists this clonotype with many counts. The chain has TRBV20-1 and TRBJ1-2; 10 positions match TRBD1. The CDR3 covers 12 residues. Germline CDR1 reads DFQATT; CDR2 reads SNEGSKA (reference sequence). The trim removed 3 bases at V and 7 bases at J, leaving 2 bases unmatched. The chain's CDR3 is CSARWTGGGYTF. CDR3 nucleotide sequence: TGCAGTGCTAGGTGGACAGGGGGTGGCTACACCTTC.

This clonotype has ten or more counts. The J gene is TRBJ2-7, the V gene TRBV11-2; D call uncertain. CDR1 SGHAT and CDR2 FQNNGV come from the germline V gene. The CDR3 has 15 residues. V was pared by 0 bases and J by 2 bases, with 11 bases between. The CDR3: CASSLDRVPTYEQYF. In DNA form, the CDR3 reads TGTGCCAGCAGCTTAGATCGGGTTCCTACCTACGAGCAGTACTTC. Using reference TRBV11-2 and TRBJ2-7 for the parts outside the CDR3, the full variable domain is EAGVAQSPRYKIIEKRQSVAFWCNPISGHATLYWYQQILGQGPKLLIQFQNNGVVDDSQLPKDRFSAERLKGVDSTLKIQPAKLEDSAVYLCASSLDRVPTYEQYFGPGTRLTVT.

The chain employs TRBV20-1 and TRBJ1-1; 12 positions match TRBD1. The CDR3 is made up of 16 amino acids. Germline CDR1 is DFQATT and CDR2 is SNEGSKA (reference sequence). After removal of 1 base from V and 5 bases from J, the junction contained 8 bases not matched to a gene. Here the CDR3 reads CSARVGTGGLGTEAFF. Here the CDR3 DNA reads TGCAGTGCTAGAGTGGGGACAGGGGGCTTGGGAACTGAAGCTTTCTTT.

This clonotype was seen at least ten times. The CDR3 protein is CSVGRVGELFF. As DNA, the CDR3 is TGCAGCGTTGGAAGAGTTGGGGAGCTGTTTTTT. The genes are TRBV29-1 and TRBJ2-2; D is unclear. Trimming took off 4 bases at V and 8 bases at J, with 8 bases between the two ends. The CDR3 has 11 residues. Germline V gene sequence: CDR1 SQVTM, CDR2 ANQGSEA.

This clonotype was picked up a small number of times. The gene calls are TRBV4-2 and TRBJ2-3; a possible D gene is TRBD2 (5 bases). CDR3 length equals 14 residues. Germline V gene sequence: CDR1 LGHNA, CDR2 YNFKEQ. Deletions cut 2 bases from V and 8 bases from J, with 14 bases between. CDR3 in amino acids: CASSQPASTGTQYF. CDR3 sequence (DNA): TGTGCCAGCAGCCAACCCGCTAGCACCGGTACGCAGTATTTT.

V and J are TRBV20-1 and TRBJ2-3, with TRBD2 matching over 9 bases. V lost 0 bases to trimming and J lost 5 bases; unmatched junction nucleotides: 6. This CDR3 has 15 residues. Germline assignment: CDR1 DFQATT and CDR2 SNEGSKA (reference sequence). The CDR3 loop reads CSARDLSGGLDTQYF. CDR3 DNA: TGCAGTGCTAGAGATCTGAGCGGGGGGTTAGATACGCAGTATTTT.